This passage covers 32 T cell receptor beta chains from one sample sequenced in a study of cytomegalovirus exposure and HLA in healthy donors. Profiled with immunoSEQ multiplex PCR; TCRdb holds only in-frame clones, not every one. The table records tens of thousands of clones, around 94% of them present only once. Sequenced input: PBMCs. These receptors were taken from a young woman in good health and CMV-seropositive.

This chain uses TRBV27 with TRBJ2-7, with TRBD2 as a possible D gene (5 bases). Germline CDR1 reads MNHEY; CDR2 reads SMNVEV (reference sequence). This CDR3 spans 13 amino acids. The germline V and J ends were trimmed by 9 bases and 3 bases, with 15 bases remaining between them. In nucleotides, the CDR3 is TGTGCCAGTAGGCCGAGCGGAGGCTACGAGCAGTACTTC. Its translation: CASRPSGGYEQYF.

This chain connects TRBV30 to TRBJ1-1, with D perhaps matching TRBD1 (5 bases). Deletions cut 2 bases from V and 1 base from J, with 8 bases between. Looked up from germline, CDR1 is GTSNPN and CDR2 is SVGIG (reference sequence). This CDR3 contains 13 residues. As DNA, the CDR3 is TGTGCCTGGAGTTCTCAGGGGAACACTGAAGCTTTCTTT. It translates to CAWSSQGNTEAFF.

J is TRBJ2-7 and V is TRBV4-1; 7 bases are shared with TRBD2. J lost 3 bases, V lost 4 bases, and 9 bases had no gene match. The CDR3 is made up of 15 amino acids. Germline values: CDR1 MGHRA, CDR2 YSYEKL. The CDR3 coding sequence is TGCGCCAGCAGCCCTAACCGGGACTACAACTACGAGCAGTACTTC. Translating gives CASSPNRDYNYEQYF.

In this sample, this clone turned up once. The V call is TRBV5-1, the J call TRBJ2-7, with 7 bases that match TRBD1. From germline, CDR1 is SGHRS and CDR2 YFSETQ. V lost 3 bases to trimming and J lost 2 bases; unmatched junction nucleotides: 5. This CDR3 has 14 residues. The CDR3 spells CASSSGGFPYEQYF. In DNA form, the CDR3 reads TGCGCCAGCAGCTCAGGGGGTTTCCCCTACGAGCAGTACTTC.

This clone was observed once. The rearrangement links TRBV11-2 to TRBJ1-1, with no clear D. The CDR3 spans 16 residues. CDR1 is SGHAT, CDR2 FQNNGV, per germline. Deletions cut 2 bases from V and 0 bases from J, with 13 bases between. For the CDR3, the DNA is TGTGCCAGCAGCTTAAGGAGGGTCAATATGAACACTGAAGCTTTCTTT. It codes for CASSLRRVNMNTEAFF.

This clone was found a few times. The chain joins TRBV28 to TRBJ2-1, with D possibly TRBD2 on 6 matching bases. CDR3 length: 12 residues. CDR1 is MDHEN, CDR2 SYDVKM, per germline. Trimming shortened V by 8 bases and J by 8 bases, and 13 bases separated the two germline ends. CDR3 bases: TGTGCCAGCGGGCCGGGAGTGGATGAGCAGTTCTTC. The encoded protein is CASGPGVDEQFF.

The chain recombines TRBV2 with TRBJ1-5, with TRBD1 matching 7 bases. The trim removed 3 bases at V and 0 bases at J, leaving 2 bases unmatched. CDR1 and CDR2 (germline): SNHLY, FYNNEI. The CDR3 has 15 amino acids. This CDR3 reads CASSEDRYSNQPQHF. CDR3 bases: TGTGCCAGCAGTGAGGACAGGTATAGCAATCAGCCCCAGCATTTT. Full variable domain (remainder filled in from reference TRBV2 and TRBJ1-5): EPEVTQTPSHQVTQMGQEVILRCVPISNHLYFYWYRQILGQKVEFLVSFYNNEISEKSEIFDDQFSVERPDGSNFTLKIRSTKLEDSAMYFCASSEDRYSNQPQHFGDGTRLSIL.

The chain employs TRBV6-1 and TRBJ1-1; 7 bases are shared with TRBD1. Per the germline V gene, CDR1 is MNHNS and CDR2 is SASEGT. V gave up 7 bases and J gave up 2 bases; unmatched junction bases: 4. The CDR3 consists of 13 residues. The CDR3 sequence is CASIRQGNTEAFF. The DNA of the CDR3 is TGTGCCAGCATCAGACAGGGAAACACTGAAGCTTTCTTT.

The chain carries TRBV11-3 and TRBJ1-3, with D unresolved. V was clipped by 4 bases and J by 2 bases, with 9 bases between them. Germline CDR1 is SGHNT and CDR2 is YENEEA. This CDR3 has 14 residues. CDR3 amino acids: CASSSGFAGNTIYF. The CDR3 bases are TGTGCCAGCAGCTCAGGCTTTGCTGGAAACACCATATATTTT. Drawing the rest from reference TRBV11-3 and TRBJ1-3, the complete variable domain is EAGVVQSPRYKIIEKKQPVAFWCNPISGHNTLYWYLQNLGQGPELLIRYENEEAVDDSQLPKDRFSAERLKGVDSTLKIQPAELGDSAVYLCASSSGFAGNTIYFGEGSWLTVV.

The CDR3 DNA reads as TGTGCCAGCAGCCAATCCGGGGGGTCCTACAATGAGCAGTTCTTC. Protein sequence: CASSQSGGSYNEQFF. V and J are TRBV27 and TRBJ2-1; 7 bases are a match to TRBD2. Looked up from germline, CDR1 is MNHEY and CDR2 is SMNVEV (reference sequence). CDR3 length: 15 residues. Unmatched junction bases numbered 6, after V lost 6 bases and J lost 1 base.

The genes are TRBV15 and TRBJ2-7; 8 bases agree with TRBD2. J lost 5 bases, V lost 0 bases, and 12 bases had no gene match. From germline, CDR1 is LNHNV and CDR2 YYDKDF (reference sequence). The CDR3 totals 17 residues. CDR3 bases: TGTGCCACCAGCAGAGACTTGACCGGGACTAGGGGTCACGAGCAGTACTTC. Amino acids: CATSRDLTGTRGHEQYF.

V is TRBV25-1 and J is TRBJ1-1; D remains ambiguous. The V gene lost 1 base and the J gene lost 7 bases, with 16 bases spanning the gap. Germline assignment: CDR1 MGHDK and CDR2 SYGVNS. The CDR3 is 15 residues long. The DNA for the CDR3 is TGTGCCAGCAGTGAATCCGCGTTTTATAATGGTGAAGCTTTCTTT. Translation: CASSESAFYNGEAFF.

The chain combines TRBV11-2 with TRBJ1-1; TRBD1 aligns across 8 bases. Trimming cost V 7 bases and J 4 bases; bases outside gene matches: 14. Germline lookup yields CDR1 SGHAT and CDR2 FQNNGV. CDR3 length equals 16 residues. The chain's CDR3 is CASTIRAITGGTEAFF. The CDR3 DNA sequence: TGTGCCAGCACCATCAGGGCGATTACAGGGGGCACTGAAGCTTTCTTT.

The J gene is TRBJ1-2, the V gene TRBV5-5; no clear D gene. Germline V gene data show CDR1 as SGHKS and CDR2 as YYEKEE (reference sequence). V shed 0 bases and J shed 2 bases, with 8 bases lying between them. The length of the CDR3 is 14 residues. CDR3 DNA sequence: TGTGCCAGCAGCTTGGCCAGGTTAAACTATGGCTACACCTTC. Translation: CASSLARLNYGYTF.

J is TRBJ1-2 and V is TRBV7-6; TRBD1 matches at 7 bases. The V segment lost 5 bases and the J segment 7 bases; nucleotides outside the gene matches: 19. The germline CDR1 and CDR2 sequences are SGHVS and FNYEAQ. This CDR3 has 17 amino acids. CDR3 nucleotides: TGTGCCAGCAGCCGCCTTTCGGGATTTGACAGGGAAGGTGGCTACACCTTC. It specifies CASSRLSGFDREGGYTF. The variable domain in full, completed from reference TRBV7-6 and TRBJ1-2, reads GAGVSQSPRYKVTKRGQDVALRCDPISGHVSLYWYRQALGQGPEFLTYFNYEAQQDKSGLPNDRFSAERPEGSISTLTIQRTEQRDSAMYRCASSRLSGFDREGGYTFGSGTRLTVV.

This clone was detected only once. The chain joins TRBV7-3 to TRBJ2-1; a weak D match, TRBD2 (5 bases). V dropped 5 bases and J dropped 0 bases, with 17 bases sitting between them. The CDR3 sequence is 17 residues long. CDR1 and CDR2 (germline): SGHTA, FQGTGA. CDR3 bases: TGTGCCAGCAGCCCAATTGAGCGGACGAGCTCCTACAATGAGCAGTTCTTC. This encodes CASSPIERTSSYNEQFF.

The chain is built from TRBV20-1 and TRBJ2-7; 8 bases match TRBD2. V trimming: 6 bases; J trimming: 6 bases; junction bases outside the gene matches: 4. From germline, CDR1 is DFQATT and CDR2 SNEGSKA (reference sequence). The CDR3 is 11 amino acids. DNA of the CDR3: TGCAGTGCAGGACTAGCAGGCGAGCAGTACTTC. The encoded protein is CSAGLAGEQYF.

The chain links TRBV27 to TRBJ1-1; no definite D call. Germline V gene sequence: CDR1 MNHEY, CDR2 SMNVEV (reference sequence). The V end was cut by 6 bases, the J end by 4 bases, with 15 bases between. This CDR3 spans 14 amino acids. The CDR3 sequence is CASSRGFEGTEAFF. As DNA, the CDR3 is TGTGCCAGCAGCCGTGGCTTTGAGGGCACTGAAGCTTTCTTT.

The J gene is TRBJ2-3, the V gene TRBV4-2; 8 bases are a match to TRBD1. CDR1 is LGHNA, CDR2 YNFKEQ, per germline. J was trimmed by 6 bases and V by 0 bases; bases with no gene match: 5. The CDR3 extends over 15 amino acids. The CDR3 DNA follows: TGTGCCAGCAGCCAAGAGAGGACAGGGTCCGATACGCAGTATTTT. Its protein is CASSQERTGSDTQYF.

This sequence joins TRBV11-1 and TRBJ2-5, with a tentative D call TRBD2 (5 bases). V gave up 4 bases and J gave up 1 base, with 10 bases separating them. CDR3 size: 14 residues. Germline CDR1 and CDR2: SGHAT and FQDESV (reference sequence). The CDR3 DNA reads TGTGCCAGCAGCTATGCCGGGATCCAAGAGACCCAGTACTTC. Translating it yields CASSYAGIQETQYF.

This rearrangement joins TRBV5-4 to TRBJ2-1; 8 positions agree with TRBD1. The CDR3 is 14 residues long. Per germline, CDR1 SGHNT and CDR2 YYREEE (reference sequence). After removal of 4 bases from V and 5 bases from J, the junction contained 5 bases not matched to a gene. CDR3 sequence (DNA): TGTGCCAGCAGCCCCAGGGACAGGCACAATGAGCAGTTCTTC. Translating gives CASSPRDRHNEQFF.

The chain combines TRBV5-4 with TRBJ1-3, with TRBD1 matching 7 bases. J was trimmed by 0 bases and V by 3 bases; bases with no gene match: 3. This CDR3 has 15 amino acids. Germline V gives CDR1 SGHNT, CDR2 YYREEE (reference sequence). The CDR3 protein is CASSYNRGSGNTIYF. The CDR3 nucleotides are TGTGCCAGCAGCTACAACAGGGGCTCTGGAAACACCATATATTTT.

J is TRBJ1-3 and V is TRBV28; D might be TRBD1 (6 bases). The ends were cut back, 3 bases at V and 5 bases at J, with 11 bases in the middle. The CDR3 covers 14 residues. CDR1 is MDHEN and CDR2 is SYDVKM in the germline V gene. The CDR3 is CASSLGDTRNTIYF. For the CDR3, the DNA is TGTGCCAGCAGTTTGGGGGACACTAGAAACACCATATATTTT.

DNA for the CDR3: TGTGCCAGCTCACCACCGTTAGGTCAGGGGCTGAACTATGGCTACACCTTC. Its translation is CASSPPLGQGLNYGYTF. The chain recombines TRBV18 with TRBJ1-2; a weak D match, TRBD1 (6 bases). Trimming pared 0 bases from V and 2 bases from J, leaving 16 bases between. Germline CDR1 KGHSH, CDR2 LQKENI. The CDR3 length is 17 residues.

The V gene is TRBV5-4, the J gene TRBJ2-7; 11 bases fit TRBD2. With 2 bases clipped from V and 4 bases from J, the junction kept 11 bases outside the gene matches. CDR3 size: 17 residues. Germline assignment: CDR1 SGHNT and CDR2 YYREEE (reference sequence). The CDR3 sequence is CASSLRLAGNDLYEQYF. The CDR3 nucleotides read TGTGCCAGCAGCTTAAGACTAGCGGGGAACGACCTTTACGAGCAGTACTTC.

The chain links TRBV7-9 to TRBJ1-4, with 9 bases matching TRBD1. The germline gives CDR1 SEHNR, CDR2 FQNEAQ (reference sequence). This CDR3 comprises 15 residues. The ends lost 5 bases at V and 5 bases at J; junction bases unmatched: 6. CDR3 amino acids: CASSKQGASNEKLFF. CDR3 nucleotides: TGTGCCAGCAGCAAACAGGGGGCTAGCAATGAAAAACTGTTTTTT.

The chain recombines TRBV2 with TRBJ2-7, with a possible D match to TRBD2 (6 bases). Trimming removed 10 bases at V and 5 bases at J, with 15 bases between. This CDR3 comprises 12 residues. Germline V gene lookup returns CDR1 SNHLY and CDR2 FYNNEI. The CDR3 loop reads CATTGREDEQYF. In DNA, the CDR3 is TGTGCCACCACGGGCAGGGAGGACGAGCAGTACTTC.

This chain uses TRBV18 with TRBJ2-1; 9 positions match TRBD1. V was clipped by 3 bases and J by 5 bases; unmatched bases: 14. CDR1 is KGHSH and CDR2 is LQKENI in the germline V gene. There are 18 residues in the CDR3. The CDR3 is CASSPRSMGTGLDNEQFF. The CDR3 region has the DNA TGTGCCAGCTCACCTAGATCCATGGGGACAGGGCTCGACAATGAGCAGTTCTTC.

The chain links TRBV7-3 to TRBJ2-1; D is ambiguous. Germline CDR1 is SGHTA and CDR2 is FQGTGA. The CDR3 is made up of 13 amino acids. Trimming took off 1 base at V and 2 bases at J, with 3 bases between the two ends. CDR3 in DNA: TGTGCCAGCAGCTTAAAGCCCTACAATGAGCAGTTCTTC. Translating it yields CASSLKPYNEQFF.

The chain combines TRBV7-9 with TRBJ1-2, with a tentative D call TRBD1 (5 bases). The CDR3 is 15 amino acids. V gave up 5 bases and J gave up 4 bases, with 17 bases separating them. CDR1 is SEHNR and CDR2 is FQNEAQ in the germline V gene (reference sequence). CDR3 loop: CASSKDWGGSYGYTF. As DNA, the CDR3 is TGTGCCAGCAGCAAAGACTGGGGGGGGAGCTATGGCTACACCTTC.

A single count supports this clone. This sequence joins TRBV4-1 and TRBJ2-3, with TRBD2 matching over 7 bases. Germline V gene data show CDR1 as MGHRA and CDR2 as YSYEKL. The CDR3 is made up of 18 amino acids. Unmatched junction bases numbered 9, after V lost 0 bases and J lost 0 bases. This chain's CDR3 is CASSQDPLGSGSTDTQYF. The DNA for the CDR3 is TGCGCCAGCAGCCAAGATCCCCTAGGTAGCGGGAGCACAGATACGCAGTATTTT.

The chain employs TRBV19 and TRBJ2-1; 12 bases align to TRBD2. V lost 4 bases, J lost 9 bases, and 7 bases stayed unmatched. CDR3 length: 15 amino acids. The germline gives CDR1 LNHDA, CDR2 SQIVND (reference sequence). The CDR3 protein is CASSTASGGAAEQFF. CDR3 nucleotide sequence: TGTGCCAGTAGTACGGCTAGCGGGGGGGCCGCTGAGCAGTTCTTC.